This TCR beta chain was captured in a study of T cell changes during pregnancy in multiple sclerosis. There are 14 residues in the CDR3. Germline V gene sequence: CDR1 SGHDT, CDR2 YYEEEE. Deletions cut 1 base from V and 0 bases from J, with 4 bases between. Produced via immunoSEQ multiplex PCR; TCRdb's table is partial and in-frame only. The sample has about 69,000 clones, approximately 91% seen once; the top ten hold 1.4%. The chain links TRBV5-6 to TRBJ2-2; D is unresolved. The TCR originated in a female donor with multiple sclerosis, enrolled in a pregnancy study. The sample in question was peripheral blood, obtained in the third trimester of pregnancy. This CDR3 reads CASSLSANTGELFF. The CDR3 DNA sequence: TGTGCCAGCAGCTTGTCCGCGAACACCGGGGAGCTGTTTTTT.